The present TCR beta chain was sequenced within a study of cytomegalovirus exposure and HLA in healthy donors (dated by TCRdb to the late 2010s). Notes on the research overall: The 550 to 750 repertoires of the first cohort and the roughly 120 validation repertoires were produced on the same platform, according to a later analysis. A separate validation cohort of roughly 130 different subjects was used in addition to the 666-subject first cohort. High-throughput TCR immunosequencing, statistical association of individual TCRs with disease status, and machine learning were combined to predict cytomegalovirus infection status. The study was designed to test whether signatures of past pathogen exposure could be identified by cataloging public T cell receptors. The paper as a whole reports these results and caveats: Three of the identified cytomegalovirus-associated TCR beta chains were confirmed in vitro to be specific for cytomegalovirus antigens. In the study, approximately 150 TCR beta chains were listed as associated with cytomegalovirus. The authors suggested that the approach could potentially be generalized to other disease states and immunological phenotypes. The validation cohort had no HLA typing available for a later analysis, so co-occurrence within that cohort was assessed over all 120 or so repertoires. While some public TCRs were present in many individuals, most TCR sequences turned up only very rarely across donors. In a later analysis, TCRs clustered in the first cohort were found to also tend to co-occur in the roughly 120 validation repertoires, with 85% to 95% of cluster scores above 0. Cytomegalovirus status was reported to be diagnosed by the classifier with high specificity and sensitivity in both the original and validation cohorts.

The method behind the library was the immunoSEQ multiplex PCR assay. Processing in the source paper ran as follows. A statistical classification framework was built to diagnose cytomegalovirus status from the catalog of TCR beta chain sequences. TCRdb retrieved this table from immuneACCESS and kept in-frame rearrangements only. Not all clones are present; in checked studies, unresolved V genes account for under half, and no reason is known for the remainder. Clone size and V and J calls were adopted from that table, with D and trimming inferred from the DNA. For this sample there are about 66,000 clones; around 97% appear just once. Of the sample, about 1.5% falls within the top ten clones. Comments on this clone: No antigen is known for it. Within one base of it there is no much larger clone, and no base qualities were kept.

Donors formed part of the validation cohort, which comprised over a hundred subjects and was distinct from the first cohort of some 700 subjects. The receptor was derived from a woman aged 18-29 years in good health and CMV-seropositive. Source material: PBMCs.

The CDR3 reads as follows: CASSGRGSNQPQHF. The bases are TGTGCCAGCAGCGGGCGGGGAAGCAATCAGCCCCAGCATTTT. The V gene is TRBV5-6 and the J gene is TRBJ1-5; no D segment can be confidently identified. The germline V gene specifies SGHDT as CDR1 and YYEEEE as CDR2. Counted from cysteine to phenylalanine, this CDR3 has 14 amino acids. Only the CDR3 portion is preserved as DNA: 42 bases, with reading frame beginning at the first base. V and J are truncated by 4 bases and 1 base respectively, leaving an intervening sequence of 9 bases.